One and the same sample provided the 2 T cell receptor beta chains below, sequenced in a study of T-cell memory formation after mild COVID-19 (dated by TCRdb to the early 2020s). Library method: 5' RACE. TCRdb records Illumina NovaSeq 6000 as the sequencer. TCRdb took the public reads, trimmed them with fastp at Q25, ran MiXCR for clone calling and kept in-frame beta chains. One record per CDR3 amino acid sequence lists the most common genes and DNA. This sample has approximately 350,000 distinct CDR3 sequences in its table, and 25% to 30% of those were observed once. Approximately 12% of the sample rests with the top ten. The specimen was PBMCs or a T cell subset sorted from them (not recorded which). The receptors shown here come from an adult woman who had mild COVID-19 (a few samples of this study predate the infection). The sample titles of this study are shuffled in the database, so cell type and time point are left out; the donor was told from shared clones.

This clonotype was recorded a few times. The chain uses TRBV11-2 and TRBJ2-3; D is perhaps TRBD2 (7 bases). This CDR3 spans 16 amino acids. CDR1 is SGHAT and CDR2 is FQNNGV in the germline V gene. V shed 5 bases and J shed 2 bases, with 17 bases lying between them. This CDR3 reads CASSATWEGVTDTQYF. In DNA form, the CDR3 reads TGTGCCAGCAGCGCAACCTGGGAGGGGGTCACAGATACGCAGTATTTT.

This clonotype was observed a handful of times. This sequence joins TRBV20-1 and TRBJ2-1; 9 nucleotides align to TRBD2. V dropped 6 bases and J dropped 6; count of bases not matched to a gene: 6. The CDR3 runs 13 residues. Germline-derived CDR1 and CDR2 are DFQATT and SNEGSKA (reference sequence). The CDR3, as DNA: TGCAGTGCGTGGAGCGGGAGGTTCAATGAGCAGTTCTTC. Translation: CSAWSGRFNEQFF.